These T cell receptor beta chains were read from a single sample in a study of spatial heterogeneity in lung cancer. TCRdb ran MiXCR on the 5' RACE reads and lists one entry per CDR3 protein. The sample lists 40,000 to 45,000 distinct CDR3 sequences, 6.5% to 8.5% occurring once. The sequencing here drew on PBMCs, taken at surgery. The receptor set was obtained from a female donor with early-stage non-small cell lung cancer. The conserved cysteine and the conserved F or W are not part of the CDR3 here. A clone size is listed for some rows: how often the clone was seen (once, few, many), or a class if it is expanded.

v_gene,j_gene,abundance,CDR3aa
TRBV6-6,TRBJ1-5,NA,ASKAGGTSNQPQH
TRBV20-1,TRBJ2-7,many,SASPGYGEQY
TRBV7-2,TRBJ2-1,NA,ASSFSSGDNEQF
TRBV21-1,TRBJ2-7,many,ASSNPLDRDRGEQY
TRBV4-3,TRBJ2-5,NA,ASSRLGRETQY
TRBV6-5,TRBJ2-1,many,ASRNVDSGGRNEQF
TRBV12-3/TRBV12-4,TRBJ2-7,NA,ASSFGLPYEQY
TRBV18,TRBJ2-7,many,ASSPGLAGGSSYEQY
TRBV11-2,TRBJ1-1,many,ASSWGGQKNTEAF
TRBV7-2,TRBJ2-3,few,ASTSSGGLPTDTQY
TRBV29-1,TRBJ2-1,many,SVGGADSYNEQF
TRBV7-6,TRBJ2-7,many,ASSLMSGSGTAYEQY
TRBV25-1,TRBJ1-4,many,AKRGQSNEKLF
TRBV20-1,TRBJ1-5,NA,SARDLGQPNQPQH
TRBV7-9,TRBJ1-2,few,ASSWGGDRVDGYT
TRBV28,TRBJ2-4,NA,ASSTLTGRNIQY
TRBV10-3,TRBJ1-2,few,AISESGDSYGYT
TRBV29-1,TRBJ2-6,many,SVVSGAGANVLT
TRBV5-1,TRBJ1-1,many,ASRVTGHPSTEAF
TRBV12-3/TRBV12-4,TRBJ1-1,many,ASSQTANTEAF